This T cell receptor (beta chain) was recovered during a study of CD8 T cell repertoires and HIV-1 epitope variants (dated by TCRdb to about 2020). For the study in its entirety: Twenty-five peptides representing autologous and known Gag and Nef epitope variants were each used to stimulate T cells in separate culture wells. For over nine days the cultures were kept in IMDM with gentamicin, and on days 3 and 7 half of the media was changed with IL-2, IL-7 and IL-15 added. Three Gag epitope families and Nef HW9 and YT9 were included among the tested epitopes. Among the control conditions were a peptide pool of CMV, EBV and flu, the Ebola AY9 epitope serving as a negative control, and a well with no peptide. An aliquot of 1M T cells was saved as an uncultured baseline condition, separate from the 75 to 100 T cell cultures. A total of some 83 T cell cultures were run, with each culture condition done in triplicate except for one peptide, which was done in duplicate. T cells were enriched using the EasySep Human T Cell Enrichment Kit and then co-cultured with an equal number of autologous T cell-negative cells acting as antigen-presenting cells.

General conclusions and limits of the study: About 5 clonotypes recognized the Nef KF9 family and one clonotype recognized the HW9 family, while no responses to the TAALDMSHF plasma variant were seen. The assay could identify only TCR beta chains and pointed to proliferation in response to antigen, not to T cell function or cytokine profile. Under 10 antigen-specific TCR beta clonotypes were identified, of which about six appeared to be cross-reactive for autologous or known escape epitope variants.

With regard to this clone: Its target antigen remains unknown. No per-base quality is available; no much larger clone lies one base away.

Sequencing of TCR beta CDR3 regions was performed at survey depth on the immunoSEQ platform. The QIAamp DNA micro kit was used to extract genomic DNA from every cultured and uncultured CD8+ T cell population. Under the source paper's analysis protocol: Samples with under 5,000 productive reads were excluded, and this exclusion removed about 7% of the roughly 80 HIV peptide-stimulated cultures. Sequences were trimmed to CDR3 by a MANAFEST web app, and nonproductive sequences, CDR3s under 5 amino acids, and sequences not starting with C or ending with F/W were removed. To count as antigen-specific, a clonotype had to be expanded in at least 2 of 3 replicates compared with the no-peptide control at FDR 0.01, and only within one epitope family. Specific clonotypes also needed at least fivefold higher frequency than in wells stimulated with peptides from other epitope families. TCRdb took this table from immuneACCESS and kept in-frame rearrangements with V and J called. Such tables lack part of the clones; where checked against another copy, unresolved V genes explain under half of the gap, and the rest is unexplained. V, J and clone size derive from that table, while D and trimming were established from the DNA sequence. Within this sample are 3,000 to 4,500 clones, with about 72% of them counted one time only. Clones ranked in the top ten supply about 48% of the sample.

The EasySep Human CD8+ T Cell Enrichment Kit was used on day 10 to isolate CD8+ T cells from every culture. Sequenced sample: cultured CD8+ T cells derived from PBMCs. The sequence derives from a male donor with HIV.

The DNA sequence is given as TGTGCCAGCAGTGGGACAGGGGGCGCAGGGTACACCTTC. Translation gives CASSGTGGAGYTF. The V and J genes are TRBV2 and TRBJ1-2; 11 central bases correspond to TRBD1. The CDR1 and CDR2 encoded by the germline V gene are SNHLY and FYNNEI. Inclusive of the bounding cysteine and phenylalanine, the CDR3 is 13 residues long. CDR3 DNA is the only sequence kept; it has 39 bases, read in frame from the first base. The V end gives up 4 bases and the J end 11 bases, leaving 6 bases in the junction not matched to a gene.